Listed here is a single TCR beta chain. As originally analysed: Scientists estimated how many nucleated cells there were by amplifying reference gene primers. Libraries were prepared by immunoSEQ multiplex PCR; TCRdb keeps only in-frame clonotypes and omits some of them. Clone size and V and J calls were adopted from that table, with D and trimming inferred from the DNA. Of about 97,000 clones listed, more than 90% were seen once; the top ten hold less than 4.5%. This sample is part of a study of blood T cell repertoires in COVID-19. Study details: There were acute and convalescent COVID-19 samples, and they came from the United States, Italy and Spain. Sample material is recorded as cDNA or gDNA derived from T cells, B-cell-depleted T cells, or PBMCs.

This CDR3 is 14 amino acids long. The V gene's germline CDR1 is LGHDT and CDR2 YNNKEL (reference sequence). The trim removed 5 bases at V and 10 bases at J, leaving 9 bases unmatched. The TCR originated in a man between 18 and 29 years old with acute or convalescent COVID-19. The rearrangement links TRBV3-1 (or the pseudogene TRBV3-2) to TRBJ1-1; TRBD1 matches at 11 bases. Sequenced input: peripheral blood. The CDR3 loop reads CASSYWTGGGGAFF. CDR3 bases: TGTGCCAGCAGCTACTGGACAGGGGGCGGTGGAGCTTTCTTT.